This record looks at one T cell receptor (beta chain) sequence and its context. The entry originates in a study of blood T cell repertoires in COVID-19. For the study at large: Samples came from the United States, Italy and Spain, spanning acute and convalescent COVID-19. The cDNA or gDNA used as material had been derived from T cells, B-cell-depleted T cells, or PBMCs.

Methods used by the authors: Reference gene primer amplification gave estimated nucleated cell counts. The data were produced by immunoSEQ multiplex PCR, yet TCRdb's version contains in-frame clones alone and is incomplete. The V and J calls and clone size are taken from that table; D and trimming were inferred from the DNA. This table holds around 330,000 clones, approximately 90% found once. The germline V gene has CDR1 KGHDR and CDR2 SFDVKD. V lost 3 bases to trimming and J lost 2 bases, with 7 bases between them. The CDR3 covers 13 residues. This receptor was obtained from a woman between 50 and 59 years old with active or convalescent COVID-19. The V and J genes are TRBV24-1 and TRBJ2-7; D is undetermined. What was sequenced was peripheral blood. CDR3 amino acids: CATSDGGTYEQYF. DNA of the CDR3: TGTGCCACCAGTGATGGCGGAACCTACGAGCAGTACTTC.